This TCR beta chain derives from a study of patients and donors after allogeneic stem cell transplantation. TCRdb reprocessed the RT-PCR reads with MiXCR, giving one entry per CDR3 protein. The sample holds roughly 230,000 distinct CDR3 sequences, about 14% seen once. Germline-derived CDR1 and CDR2 are MDHEN and SYDVKM. V lost 10 bases and J 6 bases, leaving 13 bases between the germline ends. The CDR3 totals 11 residues. This clonotype has only a few counts. The TCR sequence derives from a human donor who was either an allogeneic HSCT recipient or a stem cell or donor lymphocyte infusion donor (not recorded which). It is not recorded whose cells these are; they may come from a transplant donor. The J gene is TRBJ2-7, the V gene TRBV28; D gene unclear. The sequencing input was blood, either unsorted or a sorted T cell fraction (not recorded which). CDR3 sequence reads: CATREQGEQYF. CDR3 bases: TGTGCCACTCGAGAACAAGGCGAGCAGTACTTC.